Each of the 13 T cell receptor beta chains below was sequenced from the same sample in a study of control samples from healthy donors and cancer patients. Clones were read by immunoSEQ multiplex PCR, and TCRdb kept only the in-frame ones, dropping some. This listing includes about 210,000 clones. The sequencing sample was made of blood. The receptors shown here come from a woman under 40 in good health.

The rearrangement uses TRBV5-1 and TRBJ1-4; D perhaps matches TRBD1 (5 bases). Looked up from germline, CDR1 is SGHRS and CDR2 is YFSETQ. CDR3 length equals 15 residues. Trimming left V 3 bases short and J 4 bases short, with 13 bases between. As DNA, the CDR3 is TGCGCCAGCAGCTATAGACAGTCGGGTAATGAAAAACTGTTTTTT. Its protein product is CASSYRQSGNEKLFF.

This chain links TRBV28 with TRBJ2-5, with D hard to call. Trimming removed 2 bases at V and 4 bases at J, with 11 bases between. Germline assignment: CDR1 MDHEN and CDR2 SYDVKM. The CDR3 has 14 residues. In DNA form, the CDR3 reads TGTGCCAGCAGTTTAGCTATCCGAAGAGAGACCCAGTACTTC. Translation: CASSLAIRRETQYF.

The chain uses TRBV7-2 and TRBJ1-1; D possibly corresponds to TRBD1 (5 bases). Germline V lookup: CDR1 SGHTA, CDR2 FQGNSA. There are 14 residues in the CDR3. Trimming cost V 4 bases and J 7 bases, with 16 bases left between them. CDR3 amino acids: CASSWGPPLHEAFF. The CDR3 DNA sequence: TGTGCCAGCAGCTGGGGCCCTCCACTGCATGAAGCTTTCTTT. Full variable domain (missing parts from reference TRBV7-2 and TRBJ1-1): GAGVSQSPSNKVTEKGKDVELRCDPISGHTALYWYRQSLGQGLEFLIYFQGNSAPDKSGLPSDRFSAERTGGSVSTLTIQRTQQEDSAVYLCASSWGPPLHEAFFGQGTRLTVV.

This chain links TRBV28 with TRBJ2-1; either TRBD1 or TRBD2 may supply D (6 bases each). V was trimmed by 4 bases and J by 1 base, leaving 11 bases between them. The length of the CDR3 is 15 residues. Germline V gives CDR1 MDHEN, CDR2 SYDVKM. In DNA, the CDR3 is TGTGCCAGCAGTTACGGGGGCGCTTCCTACAATGAGCAGTTCTTC. Amino acids: CASSYGGASYNEQFF.

The CDR3 region has the DNA TGCAGCGCACGACAGGGCGCGGTCTATGGCTACACCTTC. Protein sequence: CSARQGAVYGYTF. V is TRBV29-1 and J is TRBJ1-2, with 7 bases matching TRBD1. The CDR3 spans 13 residues. V gave up 7 bases and J gave up 4 bases; unmatched junction bases: 9. The V gene's germline CDR1 is SQVTM and CDR2 ANQGSEA.

CDR3 coding DNA: TGTGCCAGCAGCTTCAGGTCTGGAAACACCATATATTTT. Amino acids: CASSFRSGNTIYF. This rearrangement joins TRBV11-2 to TRBJ1-3; D ambiguous. CDR1 is SGHAT and CDR2 is FQNNGV in the germline V gene. V lost 3 bases, J lost 1 base, and 4 bases lay in between. The CDR3 is made up of 13 amino acids. Variable domain in full (rest from reference TRBV11-2 and TRBJ1-3): EAGVAQSPRYKIIEKRQSVAFWCNPISGHATLYWYQQILGQGPKLLIQFQNNGVVDDSQLPKDRFSAERLKGVDSTLKIQPAKLEDSAVYLCASSFRSGNTIYFGEGSWLTVV.

The genes are TRBV3-1 (or the pseudogene TRBV3-2) and TRBJ2-1; D is unresolved. Germline CDR1 LGHDT, CDR2 YNNKEL (reference sequence). The V gene lost 0 bases and the J gene lost 8 bases, with 8 bases spanning the gap. CDR3 length: 13 residues. As DNA, the CDR3 is TGTGCCAGCAGCCAAGAAGGGTACTATGAGCAGTTCTTC. As protein: CASSQEGYYEQFF.

This chain uses TRBV11-2 with TRBJ1-6; TRBD1 aligns across 7 bases. Looked up from germline, CDR1 is SGHAT and CDR2 is FQNNGV. The CDR3 covers 14 residues. V dropped 5 bases and J dropped 8; count of bases not matched to a gene: 6. CDR3 sequence reads: CASSPTGSYSPLHF. As DNA, the CDR3 is TGTGCCAGCAGCCCGACAGGGTCTTATTCACCCCTCCACTTT.

The chain couples TRBV28 to TRBJ1-1; D uncertain. Per the germline V gene, CDR1 is MDHEN and CDR2 is SYDVKM. Trimming removed 3 bases at V and 3 bases at J, with 8 bases between. The CDR3 loop spans 13 amino acids. CDR3 DNA sequence: TGTGCCAGCAGTTTCACAATACACACTGAAGCTTTCTTT. This gives the protein CASSFTIHTEAFF.

The rearrangement links TRBV5-8 to TRBJ2-7; D is possibly TRBD1 (5 bases). CDR1 is SGHTS and CDR2 is YDEGEE in the germline V gene. The CDR3 is made up of 14 amino acids. Trimming cost V 4 bases and J 2 bases, with 13 bases left between them. DNA of the CDR3: TGTGCCAGCAGCCTACCGACAGTTACCTACGAGCAGTACTTC. Translated, it gives CASSLPTVTYEQYF.

The V and J genes are TRBV3-1 (or the pseudogene TRBV3-2) and TRBJ1-2, with unresolved D. V lost 1 base and J 8 bases, leaving 8 bases between the germline ends. CDR1 LGHDT and CDR2 YNNKEL come from the germline V gene (reference sequence). The CDR3 has 12 amino acids. DNA of the CDR3: TGTGCCAGCAGCCAAGGGGAGGTGGGCTACACCTTC. Translation gives CASSQGEVGYTF.

The rearrangement links TRBV10-2 to TRBJ2-7; TRBD2 might be the D (6 bases). The CDR3 loop spans 12 amino acids. In germline, CDR1 is WSHSY, CDR2 SAAADI. V was clipped by 6 bases and J by 3 bases, with 9 bases between them. This CDR3 is CASREGYYEQYF. DNA for the CDR3: TGCGCCAGCAGGGAGGGGTACTACGAGCAGTACTTC.

The chain links TRBV27 to TRBJ1-1, with no clear D. The CDR3 runs 13 residues. Trimming removed 6 bases at V and 1 base at J, with 9 bases between. Germline V CDR1 and CDR2: MNHEY, SMNVEV (reference sequence). CDR3 in DNA: TGTGCCAGCAGGGTTTACGAGAACACTGAAGCTTTCTTT. Translating it yields CASRVYENTEAFF.